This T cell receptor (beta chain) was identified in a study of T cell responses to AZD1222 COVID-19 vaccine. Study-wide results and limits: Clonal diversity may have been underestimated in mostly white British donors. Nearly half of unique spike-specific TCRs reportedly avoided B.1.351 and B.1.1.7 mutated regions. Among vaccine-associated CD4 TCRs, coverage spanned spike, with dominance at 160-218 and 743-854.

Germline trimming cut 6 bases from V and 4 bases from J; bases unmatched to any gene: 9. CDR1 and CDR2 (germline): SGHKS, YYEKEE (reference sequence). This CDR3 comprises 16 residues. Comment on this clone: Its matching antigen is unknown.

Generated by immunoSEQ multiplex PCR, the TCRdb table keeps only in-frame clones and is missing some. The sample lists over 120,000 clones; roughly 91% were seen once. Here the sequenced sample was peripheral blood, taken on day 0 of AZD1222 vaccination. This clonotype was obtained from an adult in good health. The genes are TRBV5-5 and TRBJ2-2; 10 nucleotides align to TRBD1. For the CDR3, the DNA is TGTGCCAGCAACCCTCCGGGACAGGGGAGCACCGGGGAGCTGTTTTTT. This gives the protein CASNPPGQGSTGELFF.